The 22 T cell receptor beta chains reported below all come from one sample, sequenced in a study of type 1 regulatory T cells. In TCRdb, the reads were re-called with MiXCR into one record per CDR3 protein. The sample shows around 19,000 distinct CDR3 sequences, 10% to 13% of them seen only once. The source material was CD4+ T cells, either the whole sample or a sorted fraction (not recorded which). Receptors originate from a human donor in good health.

The J gene is TRBJ1-2, the V gene TRBV20-1, with D unresolved. V gave up 0 bases and J gave up 7 bases, with 12 bases separating them. Germline V lookup: CDR1 DFQATT, CDR2 SNEGSKA (reference sequence). CDR3 length equals 13 residues. The CDR3 region is CSARDLAASGYTF. CDR3 nucleotide sequence: TGCAGTGCTAGAGATTTGGCGGCGAGTGGCTACACCTTC.

This clonotype was seen repeatedly, ten times or more. The genes are TRBV18 and TRBJ2-7; perhaps TRBD1 as D (7 bases). There are 15 residues in the CDR3. V lost 3 bases and J lost 1, with 13 bases in between. Germline V CDR1 and CDR2: KGHSH, LQKENI. This CDR3 reads CASSPSGGSSYEQYF. The CDR3 nucleotides read TGTGCCAGCTCACCTTCAGGGGGGAGTTCCTACGAGCAGTACTTC.

By its share, this clonotype is medium-sized (0.01 to 0.1%). V usage is TRBV2 and J usage is TRBJ2-7; D call uncertain. CDR1 is SNHLY and CDR2 is FYNNEI in the germline V gene. This CDR3 has 12 residues. The V gene lost 5 bases and the J gene lost 2 bases, with 7 bases spanning the gap. DNA of the CDR3: TGTGCCAGCAGTCAGGATACCTACGAGCAGTACTTC. Its translation is CASSQDTYEQYF.

The table lists this clonotype with many counts. The rearrangement joins TRBV5-1 to TRBJ2-3, with 7 bases matching TRBD2. Germline V gene data show CDR1 as SGHRS and CDR2 as YFSETQ. The J segment lost 2 bases and the V segment lost 4 bases, leaving 7 bases of the junction unmatched. The CDR3 covers 15 residues. The CDR3 region has the DNA TGCGCCAGCAGCGTGCTAGCGGCTAACACAGATACGCAGTATTTT. This sequence encodes CASSVLAANTDTQYF.

The gene calls are TRBV7-2 and TRBJ2-2; 9 bases are a match to TRBD2. Unmatched junction bases numbered 6, after V lost 5 bases and J lost 5 bases. The germline CDR1 and CDR2 sequences are SGHTA and FQGNSA. The CDR3 is 15 residues long. The CDR3 protein is CASSHSGRETGELFF. CDR3 coding DNA: TGTGCCAGCAGCCATAGCGGGAGAGAGACCGGGGAGCTGTTTTTT.

This clonotype has a count of ten or more. This sequence joins TRBV5-1 and TRBJ2-1; 7 bases match TRBD2. This CDR3 region has 15 residues. Germline V gene lookup returns CDR1 SGHRS and CDR2 YFSETQ. J gave up 1 base and V 5 bases, and 6 bases lay outside the gene matches. The CDR3 is CASREISGSYNEQFF. The CDR3 region has the DNA TGCGCCAGCAGGGAGATTAGCGGGTCCTACAATGAGCAGTTCTTC.

This clonotype turned up a few times. V is TRBV5-1 and J is TRBJ2-7; D might be TRBD2 (6 bases). Germline-derived CDR1 and CDR2 are SGHRS and YFSETQ. V lost 3 bases to trimming and J lost 1 base, with 14 bases between them. This CDR3 has 15 residues. This CDR3 is CASSWGDGRSYEQYF. Here the CDR3 DNA reads TGCGCCAGCAGCTGGGGGGACGGGAGATCCTACGAGCAGTACTTC. The full variable domain, completed using reference TRBV5-1 and TRBJ2-7, is KAGVTQTPRYLIKTRGQQVTLSCSPISGHRSVSWYQQTPGQGLQFLFEYFSETQRNKGNFPGRFSGRQFSNSRSEMNVSTLELGDSALYLCASSWGDGRSYEQYFGPGTRLTVT.

The CDR3 DNA is TGCAGTGCCTCAGGGGGGAGTGGTAGCAATCAGCCCCAGCATTTT. Its protein product is CSASGGSGSNQPQHF. The V and J genes are TRBV20-1 and TRBJ1-5; 7 nucleotides match TRBD1. CDR1 and CDR2 (germline): DFQATT, SNEGSKA (reference sequence). With 6 bases clipped from V and 0 bases from J, the junction kept 8 bases outside the gene matches. The CDR3 has 15 residues.

This clonotype is medium-sized. The V call is TRBV10-3, the J call TRBJ2-1, with D perhaps matching TRBD2 (5 bases). V was trimmed by 6 bases and J by 5 bases, leaving 14 bases between them. The CDR3 has 14 amino acids. The germline gives CDR1 ENHRY, CDR2 SYGVKD. The CDR3, as DNA: TGTGCCATCAGCGGACTTACTCGGGACAATGAGCAGTTCTTC. Amino acids: CAISGLTRDNEQFF.

The chain has TRBV28 and TRBJ2-4; TRBD1 aligns across 7 bases. The CDR3 extends over 15 amino acids. The V gene end was trimmed by 0 bases and the J gene end by 1 base; junction bases not matched to a gene: 0. Germline CDR1 reads MDHEN; CDR2 reads SYDVKM. CDR3 sequence (DNA): TGTGCCAGCAGTTTATGGGACAGGGCCAAAAACATTCAGTACTTC. Its protein is CASSLWDRAKNIQYF.

This clonotype occurred many times. The gene calls are TRBV3-1 and TRBJ1-2; 9 positions agree with TRBD1. The CDR3 has 15 residues. Germline V CDR1 and CDR2: LGHDT, YNNKEL (reference sequence). V trimming: 4 bases; J trimming: 4 bases; junction bases outside the gene matches: 7. CDR3 sequence reads: CASSLQGALSYGYTF. The DNA of the CDR3 is TGTGCCAGCAGCCTACAGGGGGCGCTTAGCTATGGCTACACCTTC.

This clonotype was seen repeatedly, ten times or more. The chain uses TRBV7-9 and TRBJ2-7; maybe TRBD1 (5 bases). CDR1 SEHNR and CDR2 FQNEAQ come from the germline V gene (reference sequence). The V end was cut by 5 bases, the J end by 5 bases, with 13 bases between. This CDR3 has 13 amino acids. CDR3 sequence (DNA): TGTGCCAGCAGCCTAGGAAGGGGAAACGAGCAGTACTTC. This codes for CASSLGRGNEQYF. The whole variable domain, filled in from reference TRBV7-9 and TRBJ2-7, reads DTGVSQNPRHKITKRGQNVTFRCDPISEHNRLYWYRQTLGQGPEFLTYFQNEAQLEKSRLLSDRFSAERPKGSFSTLEIQRTEQGDSAMYLCASSLGRGNEQYFGPGTRLTVT.

This clonotype has ten or more counts. The chain employs TRBV6-5 and TRBJ1-1; D is possibly TRBD1 (5 bases). Between the trimmed V and J ends, which lost 0 bases and 3 bases, there was a span of 11 bases. The V gene's germline CDR1 is MNHEY and CDR2 SVGAGI. The CDR3 loop spans 15 amino acids. The CDR3 DNA reads TGTGCCAGCAGTTACTCGGGGGGGGATTACACTGAAGCTTTCTTT. Residues: CASSYSGGDYTEAFF.

This clonotype was recorded at least ten times. The chain joins TRBV12-3 or TRBV12-4 to TRBJ1-2; D unclear. This CDR3 is built from 13 residues. Trimming removed 6 bases from V and 0 bases from J, with 8 bases in between. CDR3 nucleotides: TGTGCCAGCAGCCCCACAGCTAACTATGGCTACACCTTC. This translates into CASSPTANYGYTF.

This clonotype was found many times. This sequence joins TRBV28 and TRBJ2-7, with D possibly being TRBD2 (6 bases). This CDR3 is built from 16 residues. The V end was cut by 5 bases, the J end by 7 bases, with 24 bases between. Germline values: CDR1 MDHEN, CDR2 SYDVKM. CDR3 loop: CASSGGSGGAQREQYF. CDR3 nucleotides: TGTGCCAGCAGTGGCGGTTCAGGCGGGGCGCAACGGGAGCAGTACTTC. The full variable domain, its missing parts supplied by reference TRBV28 and TRBJ2-7, is DVKVTQSSRYLVKRTGEKVFLECVQDMDHENMFWYRQDPGLGLRLIYFSYDVKMKEKGDIPEGYSVSREKKERFSLILESASTNQTSMYLCASSGGSGGAQREQYFGPGTRLTVT.

Only a few counts were recorded for this clonotype. CDR3 sequence: CASSLGGRRDTQYF. The CDR3 DNA reads as TGTGCCAGCAGCTTAGGTGGGAGGAGAGATACGCAGTATTTT. The V call is TRBV7-2, the J call TRBJ2-3; TRBD2 is a possible D gene (6 bases). CDR1 is SGHTA and CDR2 is FQGNSA in the germline V gene. Trimming pared 1 base from V and 5 bases from J, leaving 10 bases between. This CDR3 is built from 14 residues. Full variable domain (remainder filled in from reference TRBV7-2 and TRBJ2-3): GAGVSQSPSNKVTEKGKDVELRCDPISGHTALYWYRQSLGQGLEFLIYFQGNSAPDKSGLPSDRFSAERTGGSVSTLTIQRTQQEDSAVYLCASSLGGRRDTQYFGPGTRLTVL.

This chain uses TRBV5-1 with TRBJ2-7, with D perhaps matching TRBD1 (5 bases). The V gene's germline CDR1 is SGHRS and CDR2 YFSETQ. Trimming stripped 0 bases from V and 5 bases from J, with 9 bases between. The length of the CDR3 is 13 residues. CDR3 sequence (DNA): TGCGCCAGCAGCTTGGTAGGGGTCGACGAGCAGTACTTC. Translation: CASSLVGVDEQYF.

This clonotype was recorded at least ten times. The gene calls are TRBV29-1 and TRBJ2-3; 10 nucleotides match TRBD1. The J segment lost 4 bases and the V segment lost 6 bases, leaving 7 bases of the junction unmatched. Germline values: CDR1 SQVTM, CDR2 ANQGSEA. This CDR3 has 14 amino acids. CDR3 nucleotides: TGCAGCGTACGGGACAGGGGAGGGTCAGATACGCAGTATTTT. This codes for CSVRDRGGSDTQYF.

By sample fraction, this clonotype is medium-sized (0.01 to 0.1%). V gene TRBV28 combines with J gene TRBJ2-5; D is undetermined. The length of the CDR3 is 11 residues. V gave up 3 bases and J gave up 5 bases, with 4 bases separating them. Germline CDR1 and CDR2: MDHEN and SYDVKM. The CDR3 DNA is TGTGCCAGCAGTTTTGGGGAGACCCAGTACTTC. Amino acids: CASSFGETQYF.

This clonotype has just a few counts. The chain combines TRBV3-1 with TRBJ1-1; no clear D gene. Germline CDR1 LGHDT, CDR2 YNNKEL (reference sequence). The V gene lost 2 bases and the J gene lost 5 bases, with 3 bases spanning the gap. This CDR3 comprises 11 residues. CDR3: CASSQLTEAFF. The DNA for the CDR3 is TGTGCCAGCAGCCAATTGACTGAAGCTTTCTTT.

This clonotype was found many times. J is TRBJ2-1 and V is TRBV14; 9 nucleotides line up with TRBD1. The germline V gene has CDR1 SGHDN and CDR2 FVKESK. The CDR3 totals 15 residues. Trimming at V came to 1 base and at J to 5 bases, leaving 3 bases not matched to a gene. Written as DNA, the CDR3 is TGTGCCAGCAGCCAAGCCGGGACAGGGAACAATGAGCAGTTCTTC. The encoded protein is CASSQAGTGNNEQFF.

Ten or more counts support this clonotype. The chain carries TRBV29-1 and TRBJ2-1; a possible D gene is TRBD2 (5 bases). Trimming took off 4 bases at V and 0 bases at J, with 13 bases between the two ends. Looked up from germline, CDR1 is SQVTM and CDR2 is ANQGSEA. The CDR3 totals 15 residues. CDR3 DNA: TGCAGCGTTGTGGGTACTAGGAGCTCCTACAATGAGCAGTTCTTC. It is translated as CSVVGTRSSYNEQFF.